This is a list of T cell receptor beta chains from one sample in a study of identical twins. TCRdb used MiXCR to reprocess the 5' RACE reads, holding one entry per CDR3 protein. Of 450,000 or so distinct CDR3 sequences in the sample, about 13% are singletons; the top ten hold approximately 1%. The same sample was also used in a study of yellow fever vaccine responses in identical twins.

Sequencing was performed on CD4+ T cells sorted from blood. These receptors came from a woman aged 18-30 years in good health. CDR3s include the opening cysteine and the closing phenylalanine or tryptophan. The D gene is left open where the match is weak.

15 | TRBV7-9 | TRBD1 | CASSLGDSPTDTQYF
15 | TRBV5-1 | . | CASSLRGGSNEKLFF
13 | TRBV12-3/TRBV12-4 | TRBD1 | CASSLAGGNEQNF
12 | TRBV12-3/TRBV12-4 | . | CASRGQIYEQYF
15 | TRBV28 | TRBD1 | CASSLWDRVNTEAFF
17 | TRBV12-3/TRBV12-4 | . | CASTQGAESSGANVLTF
13 | TRBV21-1 | . | CASRGQSSYEQYF
13 | TRBV20-1 | . | CSASAGSNEKLFF
15 | TRBV28 | . | CASSFGRGHTDTQYF
15 | TRBV12-3/TRBV12-4 | TRBD1 | CASKIQGGSNQPQHF
15 | TRBV12-3/TRBV12-4 | TRBD2 | CASSFMGGGRNEQFF
13 | TRBV4-1 | . | CASSQEGALQQFF
13 | TRBV6-1 | TRBD1 | CASRGQGGYEQYF
14 | TRBV29-1 | . | CAIPSRGYKNEQYF
14 | TRBV7-9 | TRBD1 | CASGRRDRAYEQYF
15 | TRBV28 | . | CASSRGDSSYNEQFF
15 | TRBV20-1 | TRBD2 | CSARMLAGFTDTQYF